The clone carrying this T cell receptor beta chain came up a few times. There are 15 residues in the CDR3. V lost 4 bases, J lost 3 bases, and 9 bases stayed unmatched. Germline assignment: CDR1 SGHRS and CDR2 YFSETQ. These data come from a study of T cells after yellow fever vaccination. As for the study in general: Fractions of limited cellularity were prepared by means of SMART-Seq v4 Ultra Low Input.

Via MiXCR, TCRdb re-called the 5' RACE reads, giving one row per CDR3 protein. The sample has 500,000 to 650,000 distinct CDR3 sequences, around a sixth seen once. The origin of this receptor is a young man who received the YFV17D yellow fever vaccine. This sequence joins TRBV5-1 and TRBJ2-7, with TRBD1 identical over 8 bases. The material was PBMCs, obtained less than 6 days after the first yellow fever vaccination. Here the CDR3 DNA reads TGCGCCAGCAGCCCAGACTTAGACAGGGGCTACGAGCAGTACTTC. Encoded protein: CASSPDLDRGYEQYF.